This T cell receptor (beta chain) is drawn from a study of beta chain features in type 1 diabetes (dated by TCRdb to 2017 to 2018). About the study as a whole: Patients and healthy donors did not differ in mean age, gender distribution, total cell number or subset yield. Regulatory and stem cell-like memory subsets were isolated from only 8 patients and roughly 8 healthy donors, whereas naive and central memory subsets came from all 28 donors. In the study, TCRB repertoires of sorted circulating CD4+ T cell subsets from recently diagnosed type 1 diabetes patients were compared with those of matched healthy donors. A total of approximately 99,000,000 sorted cells were examined across all samples, and RNA yield correlated strongly with the number of cells per subset.

Each donor gave one peripheral blood draw, averaging roughly 100 mL, which was collected into heparinised tubes. A BD FACSAria II and a panel including CD45RO, CCR7, CD25, CD127, CD95 and CD27 were used to sort naive, central memory, regulatory and stem cell-like memory CD4+ T cells. A purity above 98% was achieved for all sorted populations. PBMCs were isolated right away by Lymphoprep density gradient centrifugation and were stained directly, without culture. So that batch effects would be minimized, each experiment stained and sorted samples in pairs, pairing one healthy donor with one patient. General findings and caveats noted by the study authors: At VDJ recombination sites, type 1 diabetes patients had fewer insertions and more deleted nucleotides, which implies abnormalities in thymic rearrangement. In all four CD4+ subsets, TCRB CDR3 length was moderately but significantly shorter in type 1 diabetes patients. Shorter templates might be favored by PCR, yet because patient and control samples were amplified and corrected together, any such skew would affect both groups equally. Sequencing cDNA rather than genomic DNA could over-represent highly expressing activated cells, although activation and CD3 levels did not differ between groups. Because the HLA sub-analyses included only small numbers of individuals, any influence of HLA type on TCRB rearrangement was left unresolved. The naive, central memory and regulatory TCRB repertoires appeared to resemble one another more closely among patients than among healthy donors.

With respect to this clone: It has no known antigen specificity. Per-nucleotide qualities are absent, and no much larger clonotype sits a single base away.

The High Capacity cDNA Reverse Transcription Kit was used to reverse transcribe all of the isolated RNA, meaning that expressed TCRB transcripts were what got sequenced. Deep immunoSEQ sequencing was performed on naive, central memory and regulatory T cell samples, with an average of approximately 3.9 million total reads per sample. After sorted cells were lysed in RLT buffer, RNA was extracted with DNase-treated RNeasy Micro or Mini kits, with the choice depending on cell number. Each cell subset was processed separately to prevent cross-contamination, with patient and healthy donor samples processed together. The immunoSEQ multiplex PCR was used to amplify TCRB sequences from cDNA, yielding 87-bp fragments that span the CDR3 region. Sequencing of the amplicons was performed on the Illumina HiSeq platform. As for how the authors treated the data: PCR bias was corrected computationally using synthetic template baselines, and reads within Hamming distance 2 were collapsed, with unmergeable singletons discarded. By aligning reads against IMGT, V, D and J genes, CDR3 length, and insertions or deletions at six rearrangement sites were assigned. Within each subset, clonotype counts were normalized to sorted cell number, after which true diversity and Gini coefficients were computed with the tcR R package. Repertoire sharing was quantified using the overlap coefficient calculated on TCRB nucleotide sequences. Out-of-frame TCRB sequences from naive cells were analyzed as a proxy for the pre-selection repertoire. Held by TCRdb, this immuneACCESS table contains in-frame sequences only and omits some clones. Under half of the omission traces to an unresolved V gene where checked; the cause of the rest is unknown. V and J calls and clone size follow that table, whereas D and trimming were derived from the DNA. The sample records around 310,000 clones, about 10% of which are singletons. The ten largest make up roughly 0.014% of the sample.

Sequences LNHDA (CDR1) and SQIVND (CDR2) are obtained from the germline V gene (reference sequence). Measured from the cysteine to the phenylalanine, the CDR3 is 14 residues long. The retained sequence is limited to the CDR3, 42 bases, with the frame set at the first base. V is shortened by 2 bases, J by 3 bases, and the region joining them spans 8 bases. The source of this sequence is a woman aged 30 to 39 in good health. The chain is made from TRBV19 and TRBJ1-5, with a tentative D gene TRBD1 over 5 matching bases. Sequenced: naive CD4+ T cells from blood. The sample's cell subset or site, from its label and the paper: true naive CD4+ T cells. The nucleotides read TGTGCCAGTAGTATATGGGGGGACAATCAGCCCCAGCATTTT. It codes for CASSIWGDNQPQHF.